Following are 26 T cell receptor beta chains from one sample sequenced in a study of blood T cell repertoires in COVID-19. TCRdb's copy holds only in-frame clones and misses some; the assay was immunoSEQ multiplex PCR. Here the sample spans 87,000 or so clones, roughly 88% being singletons. The specimen was peripheral blood. These receptor sequences come from a woman older than 75 with COVID-19, enrolled during active disease.

This clone was seen once. The V call is TRBV27, the J call TRBJ2-7; tentative D call: TRBD1 (6 bases). Trimming took off 2 bases at V and 4 bases at J, with 9 bases between the two ends. The length of the CDR3 is 13 residues. CDR1 is MNHEY, CDR2 SMNVEV, per germline (reference sequence). The DNA for the CDR3 is TGTGCCAGCAGTTTAATCAGGGGTTACGAGCAGTACTTC. As protein: CASSLIRGYEQYF.

V gene TRBV9 combines with J gene TRBJ2-1, with 9 bases that match TRBD2. The CDR3 is 16 residues long. Germline assignment: CDR1 SGDLS and CDR2 YYNGEE. The V segment lost 3 bases and the J segment 0 bases; nucleotides outside the gene matches: 4. CDR3 nucleotides: TGTGCCAGCAGCGGTAGCGGGGGCCGCTCCTACAATGAGCAGTTCTTC. Its protein is CASSGSGGRSYNEQFF.

The genes are TRBV19 and TRBJ1-2, with D uncertain. CDR1 LNHDA and CDR2 SQIVND come from the germline V gene (reference sequence). Trimming removed 5 bases from V and 5 bases from J, with 12 bases in between. This CDR3 is built from 13 residues. The chain's CDR3 is CASSPRVNYGYTF. The CDR3 bases are TGTGCCAGTAGTCCCCGAGTAAATTATGGCTACACCTTC.

The table lists this clone with a count of one. The V gene is TRBV7-2, the J gene TRBJ2-1; unclear D gene. Germline V gives CDR1 SGHTA, CDR2 FQGNSA. The CDR3 runs 11 residues. V was trimmed by 4 bases and J by 15 bases, leaving 13 bases between them. CDR3 nucleotides: TGTGCCAGCAGCTACGATCACAGACGGTTCTTC. It codes for CASSYDHRRFF.

This chain connects TRBV4-2 to TRBJ2-5; the D is unclear. Germline CDR1 LGHNA, CDR2 YNFKEQ. V lost 4 bases and J lost 4, with 13 bases in between. The length of the CDR3 is 14 residues. The CDR3 sequence is CASSRQGFGETQYF. Here the CDR3 DNA reads TGTGCCAGCAGCCGACAAGGATTTGGAGAGACCCAGTACTTC.

The V call is TRBV19, the J call TRBJ2-2; possibly TRBD1 for D (5 bases). Germline CDR1 and CDR2: LNHDA and SQIVND (reference sequence). Trimming took 1 base from V and 4 from J, leaving 10 bases between them. The length of the CDR3 is 15 residues. Here the CDR3 reads CASSIVGAITGELFF. The DNA of the CDR3 is TGTGCCAGTAGTATAGTAGGGGCGATCACCGGGGAGCTGTTTTTT.

A single count supports this clone. The chain is built from TRBV19 and TRBJ2-7, with 7 bases matching TRBD2. The J segment lost 0 bases and the V segment lost 5 bases, leaving 4 bases of the junction unmatched. CDR3 length equals 14 residues. Per the germline V gene, CDR1 is LNHDA and CDR2 is SQIVND (reference sequence). The CDR3, as DNA: TGTGCCAGTAGTCCACTAGCGTTCTCCTACGAGCAGTACTTC. As protein: CASSPLAFSYEQYF.

The V and J genes are TRBV18 and TRBJ2-1; no definite D call. V lost 3 bases and J lost 5, with 14 bases in between. This CDR3 has 15 residues. Germline V CDR1 and CDR2: KGHSH, LQKENI. CDR3 bases: TGTGCCAGCTCACCGACTCTCGAGCTCCACAATGAGCAGTTCTTC. Residues: CASSPTLELHNEQFF.

The chain combines TRBV15 with TRBJ2-5; a possible D gene is TRBD1 (6 bases). Germline CDR1 LNHNV, CDR2 YYDKDF (reference sequence). The V gene lost 4 bases and the J gene lost 6 bases, with 15 bases spanning the gap. This CDR3 is 14 amino acids long. CDR3 residues: CATSMGTSEQTQYF. The CDR3, as DNA: TGTGCCACCAGCATGGGGACATCGGAGCAGACCCAGTACTTC.

This chain connects TRBV4-3 to TRBJ1-1; possible D gene TRBD1, 6 bases. The CDR3 is 16 amino acids. With 4 bases removed from V and 1 base from J, the gap between germline ends came to 16 bases. The germline V gene encodes CDR1 LGHNA and CDR2 YSLEER. The CDR3 loop is CASSRRGGGRNTEAFF. The CDR3 DNA reads TGCGCCAGCAGCCGACGAGGGGGGGGCCGGAACACTGAAGCTTTCTTT.

V is TRBV7-2 and J is TRBJ2-7; D not resolved. The CDR3 contains 11 residues. The V gene lost 1 base and the J gene lost 10 bases, with 8 bases spanning the gap. CDR1 SGHTA and CDR2 FQGNSA come from the germline V gene. The CDR3 region has the DNA TGTGCCAGCAGCTTAGTGGCAGTTCAGTACTTC. Protein product: CASSLVAVQYF.

The chain combines TRBV2 with TRBJ2-7; 7 bases are a match to TRBD1. This CDR3 comprises 14 residues. Germline loops: CDR1 SNHLY, CDR2 FYNNEI. V shed 7 bases and J 6 bases; nucleotides not matched to a gene: 12. The CDR3 bases are TGTGCCAGCACCGACCGACAGGGAATAAGCGAGCAGTACTTC. Encoded protein: CASTDRQGISEQYF.

The V and J genes are TRBV7-9 and TRBJ2-1; 15 bases match TRBD2. Trimming removed 4 bases from V and 10 bases from J; junction bases left unmatched: 5. The CDR3 loop spans 15 amino acids. CDR1 is SEHNR and CDR2 is FQNEAQ in the germline V gene (reference sequence). The CDR3 loop reads CASSSPGLAGGEQFF. CDR3 DNA sequence: TGTGCCAGCAGCTCCCCGGGACTAGCGGGGGGCGAGCAGTTCTTC.

The chain recombines TRBV11-2 with TRBJ2-7; 11 nucleotides line up with TRBD2. CDR1 is SGHAT, CDR2 FQNNGV, per germline. Trimming at V came to 5 bases and at J to 3 bases, leaving 6 bases not matched to a gene. This CDR3 comprises 15 residues. The CDR3 protein is CASSPTSGVRYEQYF. The CDR3 coding sequence is TGTGCCAGCAGCCCGACTAGCGGGGTCCGCTACGAGCAGTACTTC.

This chain connects TRBV18 to TRBJ2-7; D is perhaps TRBD1 (5 bases). The V gene lost 0 bases and the J gene lost 9 bases, with 15 bases spanning the gap. There are 14 residues in the CDR3. Germline V lookup: CDR1 KGHSH, CDR2 LQKENI. The CDR3 is CASSPPDTWIGQYF. The CDR3 DNA reads as TGTGCCAGCTCACCACCGGACACCTGGATCGGGCAGTACTTC.

CDR3 nucleotides: TGTGCCAGCAGCCAGGGGGTTCGGAGCTATTCACCCCTCCACTTT. Its protein product is CASSQGVRSYSPLHF. The gene calls are TRBV7-2 and TRBJ1-6, with 7 bases aligning to TRBD1. J lost 8 bases, V lost 5 bases, and 9 bases had no gene match. This CDR3 has 15 amino acids. Per the germline V gene, CDR1 is SGHTA and CDR2 is FQGNSA.

The V gene is TRBV12-3 or TRBV12-4, the J gene TRBJ1-1, with TRBD1 matching over 7 bases. Germline trimming cut 11 bases from V and 11 bases from J; bases unmatched to any gene: 17. The CDR3 runs to 13 residues. The CDR3 DNA reads TGTGCCGGGGCTCGGGACAGCCCAAAAGCGGCTTTCTTT. It codes for CAGARDSPKAAFF.

The V call is TRBV19, the J call TRBJ2-3; 7 bases align to TRBD1. The CDR3 loop spans 14 amino acids. V shed 11 bases and J 3 bases; nucleotides not matched to a gene: 11. Germline V gene sequence: CDR1 LNHDA, CDR2 SQIVND (reference sequence). As DNA, the CDR3 is TGTGCCTGCCGACCGGGACAGTGGACAGATACGCAGTATTTT. This encodes CACRPGQWTDTQYF. The variable domain in full, with the rest retrieved from reference TRBV19 and TRBJ2-3, is DGGITQSPKYLFRKEGQNVTLSCEQNLNHDAMYWYRQDPGQGLRLIYYSQIVNDFQKGDIAEGYSVSREKKESFPLTVTSAQKNPTAFYLCACRPGQWTDTQYFGPGTRLTVL.

This chain uses TRBV6-4 with TRBJ2-1, with TRBD2 matching 11 bases. The CDR3 totals 14 residues. V lost 6 bases to trimming and J lost 6 bases; unmatched junction nucleotides: 4. The germline V gene encodes CDR1 MRHNA and CDR2 SNTAGT. The CDR3 reads CASSVAGGRNEQFF. The DNA of the CDR3 is TGTGCCAGCAGCGTAGCGGGGGGGCGCAATGAGCAGTTCTTC.

J is TRBJ2-7 and V is TRBV3-1 (or the pseudogene TRBV3-2); D perhaps matches TRBD1 (6 bases). Germline-derived CDR1 and CDR2 are LGHDT and YNNKEL (reference sequence). CDR3 length: 15 amino acids. Trimming removed 5 bases at V and 2 bases at J, with 16 bases between. This chain's CDR3 is CASSEQGFGPYEQYF. CDR3 in DNA: TGTGCCAGCAGCGAACAGGGCTTTGGCCCCTACGAGCAGTACTTC.

The chain recombines TRBV9 with TRBJ2-2, with TRBD1 identical over 7 bases. V lost 4 bases, J lost 4 bases, and 10 bases stayed unmatched. The CDR3 extends over 16 amino acids. Germline V lookup: CDR1 SGDLS, CDR2 YYNGEE. The CDR3 is CASSPRHWTGTGELFF. DNA for the CDR3: TGTGCCAGCAGCCCTCGCCACTGGACAGGCACCGGGGAGCTGTTTTTT.

V gene TRBV10-1 combines with J gene TRBJ2-7; a possible D gene is TRBD2 (6 bases). The CDR3 sequence is 13 residues long. Trimming left V 4 bases short and J 2 bases short, with 9 bases between. Germline lookup yields CDR1 WNHNN and CDR2 SYGVQD (reference sequence). This CDR3 is CASSASGAYEQYF. CDR3 coding DNA: TGCGCCAGCAGTGCCTCGGGGGCCTACGAGCAGTACTTC.

This chain connects TRBV7-2 to TRBJ2-6; D remains ambiguous. This CDR3 is 14 amino acids long. The germline V gene has CDR1 SGHTA and CDR2 FQGNSA. V was trimmed by 3 bases and J by 3 bases, leaving 6 bases between them. The CDR3 DNA sequence: TGTGCCAGCAGCTTCGGCGGTGGGGCCAACGTCCTGACTTTC. Protein product: CASSFGGGANVLTF.

This clone was found a few times. The chain employs TRBV18 and TRBJ1-4, with 8 bases fitting TRBD1. The CDR3 length is 14 residues. The V segment lost 4 bases and the J segment 11 bases; nucleotides outside the gene matches: 9. Germline CDR1 reads KGHSH; CDR2 reads LQKENI. The CDR3 DNA reads as TGTGCCAGCTCACGAACGGACAGGGCAGAGAAACTGTTTTTT. Its protein is CASSRTDRAEKLFF.

The V gene is TRBV10-3, the J gene TRBJ2-7, with a possible D match to TRBD1 (5 bases). This CDR3 comprises 13 residues. V was clipped by 7 bases and J by 1 base, with 11 bases between them. Per germline, CDR1 ENHRY and CDR2 SYGVKD. The CDR3 coding sequence is TGTGCCATCACCAAGGACACATCCTACGAGCAGTACTTC. It encodes CAITKDTSYEQYF.

The chain uses TRBV7-9 and TRBJ1-5; D gene unclear. This CDR3 comprises 13 residues. CDR1 SEHNR and CDR2 FQNEAQ come from the germline V gene (reference sequence). V was clipped by 1 base and J by 7 bases, with 8 bases between them. DNA of the CDR3: TGTGCCAGCAGCTTAGACGTACGGCAGCCCCAGCATTTT. Residues: CASSLDVRQPQHF. Based on the CDR3 plus reference TRBV7-9 and TRBJ1-5, the full variable domain is DTGVSQNPRHKITKRGQNVTFRCDPISEHNRLYWYRQTLGQGPEFLTYFQNEAQLEKSRLLSDRFSAERPKGSFSTLEIQRTEQGDSAMYLCASSLDVRQPQHFGDGTRLSIL.